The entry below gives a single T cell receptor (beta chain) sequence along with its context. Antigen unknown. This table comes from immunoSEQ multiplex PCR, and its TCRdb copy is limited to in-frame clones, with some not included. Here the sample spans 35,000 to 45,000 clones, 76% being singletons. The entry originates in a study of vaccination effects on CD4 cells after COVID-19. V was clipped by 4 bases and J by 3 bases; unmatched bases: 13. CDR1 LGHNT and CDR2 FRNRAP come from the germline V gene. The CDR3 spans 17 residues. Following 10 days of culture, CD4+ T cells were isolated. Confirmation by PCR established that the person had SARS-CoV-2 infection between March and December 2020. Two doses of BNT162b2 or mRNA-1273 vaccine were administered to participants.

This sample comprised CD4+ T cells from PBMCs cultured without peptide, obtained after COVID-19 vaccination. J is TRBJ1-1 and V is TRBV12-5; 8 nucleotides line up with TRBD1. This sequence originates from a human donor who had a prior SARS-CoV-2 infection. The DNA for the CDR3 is TGTGCTAGTGGTTCGGGACAAGGACAGGGTCCGGACACTGAAGCTTTCTTT. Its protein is CASGSGQGQGPDTEAFF.